The sequence of this T cell receptor beta chain was determined in a study of cytomegalovirus exposure and HLA in healthy donors. Whole-study findings and limits: Specific recognition of CMV antigens was confirmed in vitro for a few chains (all CMV-associated). A later examination showed that TCR association rates differed by HLA locus, with DRB1 most and HLA-C fewest.

In the PCR, 60 Vbeta and 13 Jbeta primers were used. Measured with immunoSEQ multiplex PCR; TCRdb has only the in-frame clones, and not every one. The table has under 150,000 clones, approximately 84% seen once. Donors were nominally healthy when sampled, though unrecorded immune exposures were likely. Of note for this clone: Its antigen is unidentified.

The germline gives CDR1 SNHLY, CDR2 FYNNEI. The CDR3 runs to 14 residues. V was cut by 0 bases and J by 6 bases, with 8 bases left in between. This chain uses TRBV2 with TRBJ2-2; D ambiguous. The sample consisted of PBMCs. The receptor was derived from a boy aged 2 to 10 in good health and CMV-seronegative. CDR3 DNA: TGTGCCAGCAGTGAAGCGGCAACACCCGGGGAGCTGTTTTTT. Translation gives CASSEAATPGELFF.